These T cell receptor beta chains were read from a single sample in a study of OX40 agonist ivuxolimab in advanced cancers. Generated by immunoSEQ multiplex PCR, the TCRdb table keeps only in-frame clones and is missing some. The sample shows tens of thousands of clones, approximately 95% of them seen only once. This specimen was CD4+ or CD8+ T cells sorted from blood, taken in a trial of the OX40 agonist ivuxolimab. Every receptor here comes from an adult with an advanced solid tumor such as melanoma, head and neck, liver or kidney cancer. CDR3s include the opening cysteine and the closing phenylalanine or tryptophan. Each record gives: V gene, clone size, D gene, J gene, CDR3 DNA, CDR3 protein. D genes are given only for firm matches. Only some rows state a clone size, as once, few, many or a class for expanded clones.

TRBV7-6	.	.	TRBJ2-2	TGTGCCAGCAGCTTGGAAAGCCCTGCTTGGGCCGGGGAGCTGTTTTTT	CASSLESPAWAGELFF
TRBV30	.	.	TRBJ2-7	TGTGCCTGGAGTGGTTTCAACTCCTACGAGCAGTACTTC	CAWSGFNSYEQYF
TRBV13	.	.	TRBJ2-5	TGTGCCAGCAGCCCCCCGGTCGCGGACCAGTACTTC	CASSPPVADQYF
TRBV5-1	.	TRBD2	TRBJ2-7	TGCGCCAGCAGCCCCCAGCGGGAGGGCGGAAACGAGCAGTACTTC	CASSPQREGGNEQYF
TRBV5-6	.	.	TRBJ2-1	TGTGCCAGCAGCTGGACCAGGAATGAGCAGTTCTTC	CASSWTRNEQFF
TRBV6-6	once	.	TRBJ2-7	TGTGCCAGCAGTTACGGGCAATTTTACTACGAGCAGTACTTC	CASSYGQFYYEQYF
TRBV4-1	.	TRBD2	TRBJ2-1	TGCGCCAGCAGCCAAGAGGGGGTAGGACTAGTAGCCAATGAGCAGTTCTTC	CASSQEGVGLVANEQFF
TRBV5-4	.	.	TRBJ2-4	TGTGCCAGCAGCTTTCGGGGGCAGGACATTCAGTACTTC	CASSFRGQDIQYF
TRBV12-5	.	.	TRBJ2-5	TGTGCTAGTGGTTTCAGAGGGGCGTACCAAGAGACCCAGTACTTC	CASGFRGAYQETQYF
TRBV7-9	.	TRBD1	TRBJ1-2	TGTGCCAGCAGCTTCGGACAGGGGGCCCCCTATGGCTACACCTTC	CASSFGQGAPYGYTF